This is a list of T cell receptor beta chains from one sample in a study of blood T cell repertoires in COVID-19. Data came from immunoSEQ multiplex PCR; TCRdb stores just in-frame clones and leaves some out. The data hold over 350,000 clones, with around 88% observed a single time. Material: peripheral blood. The receptors originated from a woman younger than 45 with acute or convalescent COVID-19. The CDR3 runs from the conserved cysteine through the conserved F or W. D genes are given only for firm matches. The size entry is marked missing in some rows and otherwise reads once, few, many or a size class.

v_call: TRBV29-1; d_call: NA; j_call: TRBJ2-3; clone_size: NA; cdr3_nt: TGCAGCGCTGCCTTCGGCGGGATGGATACGCAGTATTTT; cdr3_aa: CSAAFGGMDTQYF
v_call: TRBV18; d_call: NA; j_call: TRBJ2-1; clone_size: NA; cdr3_nt: TGTGCCAGCTCACCACCGTCCGATAGCTCCTACAATGAGCAGTTCTTC; cdr3_aa: CASSPPSDSSYNEQFF
v_call: TRBV7-9; d_call: NA; j_call: TRBJ2-7; clone_size: few; cdr3_nt: TGTGCCAGCAGCGGAGCGGGCAGTGCCTACGAGCAGTACTTC; cdr3_aa: CASSGAGSAYEQYF
v_call: TRBV2; d_call: NA; j_call: TRBJ2-7; clone_size: once; cdr3_nt: TGTGCCAGCACTTTGGGGCTTCCCACTCGGGAGCAGTACTTC; cdr3_aa: CASTLGLPTREQYF
v_call: TRBV18; d_call: TRBD1; j_call: TRBJ2-7; clone_size: NA; cdr3_nt: TGTGCCAGCTCACCGGGCAGGGGGTCCTACGAGCAGTACTTC; cdr3_aa: CASSPGRGSYEQYF
v_call: TRBV7-9; d_call: NA; j_call: TRBJ1-2; clone_size: NA; cdr3_nt: TGTGCCAGCAGCCATTCGGGGGTTTCGTGGGGCTACACCTTC; cdr3_aa: CASSHSGVSWGYTF
v_call: TRBV6-5; d_call: TRBD1; j_call: TRBJ1-1; clone_size: NA; cdr3_nt: TGTGCCAGCATCAGGGGGATGAACACTGAAGCTTTCTTT; cdr3_aa: CASIRGMNTEAFF
v_call: TRBV15; d_call: NA; j_call: TRBJ2-5; clone_size: NA; cdr3_nt: TGTGCCACCAGCAGAGATAAAGAGACCCAGTACTTC; cdr3_aa: CATSRDKETQYF
v_call: TRBV28; d_call: TRBD1; j_call: TRBJ1-6; clone_size: NA; cdr3_nt: TGTGCCAGCATTAGGGGGCGGGATAATTCACCCCTCCACTTT; cdr3_aa: CASIRGRDNSPLHF
v_call: TRBV3-1/TRBV3-2; d_call: NA; j_call: TRBJ1-2; clone_size: few; cdr3_nt: TGTGCCAGCAGCCGAGGCCGAGCTAACTATGGCTACACCTTC; cdr3_aa: CASSRGRANYGYTF
v_call: TRBV16; d_call: NA; j_call: TRBJ1-5; clone_size: NA; cdr3_nt: TGTGCCAGCAGCCAACCGCCTGACCCGGGAAGGAGTCAGCCCCAGCATTTT; cdr3_aa: CASSQPPDPGRSQPQHF
v_call: TRBV13; d_call: NA; j_call: TRBJ1-1; clone_size: NA; cdr3_nt: TGTGCCAGCAGCTTAGTCGGGGTGAACACTGAAGCTTTCTTT; cdr3_aa: CASSLVGVNTEAFF
v_call: TRBV6-6; d_call: NA; j_call: TRBJ1-5; clone_size: NA; cdr3_nt: TGTGCCAGCAGTCCCAATAACGGGACACCAATAAGAAATAGCAATCAGCCCCAGCATTTT; cdr3_aa: CASSPNNGTPIRNSNQPQHF
v_call: TRBV5-5; d_call: TRBD2; j_call: TRBJ2-3; clone_size: NA; cdr3_nt: TGTGCCAGCAGCTTAGGGGAGGGAAGCACAGATACGCAGTATTTT; cdr3_aa: CASSLGEGSTDTQYF
v_call: TRBV11-2; d_call: TRBD1; j_call: TRBJ2-1; clone_size: NA; cdr3_nt: TGTGCCAGCTTCGGGACAGGGCCGGGGAATGAGCAGTTCTTC; cdr3_aa: CASFGTGPGNEQFF
v_call: TRBV11-2; d_call: TRBD1; j_call: TRBJ2-3; clone_size: NA; cdr3_nt: TGTGCCAGCAGCTTAGATCGAGGGACAGGGGCAACAGATACGCAGTATTTT; cdr3_aa: CASSLDRGTGATDTQYF
v_call: TRBV11-2; d_call: TRBD1; j_call: TRBJ2-3; clone_size: NA; cdr3_nt: TGTGCCAGCAGCTTAGAAGGGGGCTTACTGACAGATACGCAGTATTTT; cdr3_aa: CASSLEGGLLTDTQYF
v_call: TRBV29-1; d_call: TRBD1; j_call: TRBJ2-3; clone_size: once; cdr3_nt: TGCAGCGCAAGACAGGGGACAGATACGCAGTATTTT; cdr3_aa: CSARQGTDTQYF
v_call: TRBV9; d_call: NA; j_call: TRBJ2-4; clone_size: NA; cdr3_nt: TGTGCCAGCAGCGTAGGGGCAGGTCAAAACATTCAGTACTTC; cdr3_aa: CASSVGAGQNIQYF
v_call: TRBV7-2; d_call: TRBD2; j_call: TRBJ2-7; clone_size: NA; cdr3_nt: TGTGCCAGCAGCTCGCGGGGGGCAGGCTACGAGCAGTACTTC; cdr3_aa: CASSSRGAGYEQYF